The present entry profiles one T cell receptor (beta chain) with its context. The antigen is undetermined. Alongside a J-beta primer mix, a sample-barcoded 5' primer served in a second PCR lasting about 7 to 12 cycles. The yield of each sample was at least 2.5 million CDR3-containing paired-end reads. From the 5' RACE reads, TCRdb called clonotypes with MiXCR, one entry per CDR3 protein. The table shows 1.2 million to 1.5 million distinct CDR3 sequences, with approximately 40% occurring only once. This sample is drawn from a study of blood T cells in healthy people across ages. Whole-study results and caveats: Possibly, changes in expanded clonotypes were confounded because donor CMV status was unknown. Naive CD4+ cell counts and diversity both ran higher in long-lived than in aged donors.

Germline-derived CDR1 and CDR2 are SGHKS and YYEKEE (reference sequence). Trimming pared 6 bases from V and 0 bases from J, leaving 13 bases between. The length of the CDR3 is 15 residues. The chain employs TRBV5-5 and TRBJ2-1; a weak D match, TRBD2 (6 bases). The TCR sequence derives from a woman between 18 and 29 years old in good health. The specimen was blood. CDR3 sequence reads: CASNPGEGSYNEQFF. The CDR3, as DNA: TGTGCCAGCAATCCGGGAGAGGGCTCCTACAATGAGCAGTTCTTC.